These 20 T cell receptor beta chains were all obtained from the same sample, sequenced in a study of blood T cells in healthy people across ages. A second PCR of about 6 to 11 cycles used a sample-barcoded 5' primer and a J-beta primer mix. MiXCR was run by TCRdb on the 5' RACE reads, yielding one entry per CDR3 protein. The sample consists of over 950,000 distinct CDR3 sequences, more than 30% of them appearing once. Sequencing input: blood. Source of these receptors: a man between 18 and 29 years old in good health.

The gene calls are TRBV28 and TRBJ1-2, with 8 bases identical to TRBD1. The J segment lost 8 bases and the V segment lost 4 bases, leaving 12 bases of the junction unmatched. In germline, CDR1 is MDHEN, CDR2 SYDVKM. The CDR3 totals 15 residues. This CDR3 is CASSSLGQGAGGYTF. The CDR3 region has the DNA TGTGCCAGCAGTTCCCTGGGGCAGGGGGCGGGCGGCTACACCTTC.

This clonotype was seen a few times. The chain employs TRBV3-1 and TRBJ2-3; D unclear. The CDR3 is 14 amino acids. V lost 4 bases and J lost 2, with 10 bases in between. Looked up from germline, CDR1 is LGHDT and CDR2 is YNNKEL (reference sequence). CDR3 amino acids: CASSLDSHTDTQYF. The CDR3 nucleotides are TGTGCCAGCAGCCTTGACTCGCACACAGATACGCAGTATTTT.

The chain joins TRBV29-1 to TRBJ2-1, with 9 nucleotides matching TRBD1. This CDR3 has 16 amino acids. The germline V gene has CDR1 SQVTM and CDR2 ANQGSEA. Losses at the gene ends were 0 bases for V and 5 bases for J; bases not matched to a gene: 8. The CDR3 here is CSVEDLPGQGDNEQFF. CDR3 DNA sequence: TGCAGCGTTGAAGACCTCCCGGGACAGGGTGACAATGAGCAGTTCTTC.

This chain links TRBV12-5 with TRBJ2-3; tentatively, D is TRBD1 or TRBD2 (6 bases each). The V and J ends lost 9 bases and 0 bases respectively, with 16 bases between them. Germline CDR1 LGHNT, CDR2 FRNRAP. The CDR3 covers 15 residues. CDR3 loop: CASLRGQASTDTQYF. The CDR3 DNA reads TGTGCTAGCCTTCGGGGGCAGGCAAGCACAGATACGCAGTATTTT.

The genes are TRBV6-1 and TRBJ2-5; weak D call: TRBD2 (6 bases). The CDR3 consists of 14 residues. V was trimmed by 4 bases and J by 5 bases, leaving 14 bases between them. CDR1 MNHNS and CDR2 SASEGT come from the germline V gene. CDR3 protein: CASSGAGTGETQYF. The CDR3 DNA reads TGTGCCAGCAGTGGCGCTGGGACTGGCGAGACCCAGTACTTC.

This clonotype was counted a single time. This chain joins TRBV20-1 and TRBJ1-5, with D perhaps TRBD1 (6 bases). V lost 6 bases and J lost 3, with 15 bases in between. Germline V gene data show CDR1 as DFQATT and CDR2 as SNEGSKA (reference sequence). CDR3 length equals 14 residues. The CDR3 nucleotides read TGCAGTGCCCTACCAACAGGGAACAATCAGCCCCAGCATTTT. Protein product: CSALPTGNNQPQHF.

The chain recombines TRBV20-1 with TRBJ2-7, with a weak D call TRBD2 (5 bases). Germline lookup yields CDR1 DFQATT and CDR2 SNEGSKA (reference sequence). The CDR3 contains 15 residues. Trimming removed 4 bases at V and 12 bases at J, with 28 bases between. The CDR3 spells CSAKSGSSGWETRYF. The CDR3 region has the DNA TGCAGTGCTAAGTCAGGATCAAGCGGATGGGAGACCCGGTACTTC.

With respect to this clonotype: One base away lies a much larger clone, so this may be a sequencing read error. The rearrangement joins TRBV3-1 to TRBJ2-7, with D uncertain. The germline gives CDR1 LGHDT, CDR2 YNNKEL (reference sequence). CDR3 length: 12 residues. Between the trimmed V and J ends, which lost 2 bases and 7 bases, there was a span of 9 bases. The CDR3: CASSQIGYEQYF. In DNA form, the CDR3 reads TGTGCCAGCAGCCAAATCGGCTATGAGCAGTACTTC.

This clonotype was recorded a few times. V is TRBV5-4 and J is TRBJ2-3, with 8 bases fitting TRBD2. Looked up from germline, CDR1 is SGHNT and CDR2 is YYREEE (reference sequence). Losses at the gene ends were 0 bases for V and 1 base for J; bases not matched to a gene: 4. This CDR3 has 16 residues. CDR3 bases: TGTGCCAGCAGCTTGGGCGGGACTAGACGCACAGATACGCAGTATTTT. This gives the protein CASSLGGTRRTDTQYF. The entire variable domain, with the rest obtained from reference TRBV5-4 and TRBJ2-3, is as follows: ETGVTQSPTHLIKTRGQQVTLRCSSQSGHNTVSWYQQALGQGPQFIFQYYREEENGRGNFPPRFSGLQFPNYSSELNVNALELDDSALYLCASSLGGTRRTDTQYFGPGTRLTVL.

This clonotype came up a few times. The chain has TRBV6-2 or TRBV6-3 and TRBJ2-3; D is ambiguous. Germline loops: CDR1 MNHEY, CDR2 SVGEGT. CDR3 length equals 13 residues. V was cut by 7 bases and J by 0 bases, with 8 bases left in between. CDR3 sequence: CASTRVSTDTQYF. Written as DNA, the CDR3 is TGTGCCAGCACCAGAGTAAGCACAGATACGCAGTATTTT.

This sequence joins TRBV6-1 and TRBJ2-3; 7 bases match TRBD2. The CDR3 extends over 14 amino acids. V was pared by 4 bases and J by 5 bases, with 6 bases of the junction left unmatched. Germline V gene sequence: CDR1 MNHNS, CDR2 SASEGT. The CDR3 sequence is CASSVRLAKDTQYF. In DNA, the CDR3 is TGTGCCAGCAGTGTACGACTAGCCAAAGATACGCAGTATTTT.

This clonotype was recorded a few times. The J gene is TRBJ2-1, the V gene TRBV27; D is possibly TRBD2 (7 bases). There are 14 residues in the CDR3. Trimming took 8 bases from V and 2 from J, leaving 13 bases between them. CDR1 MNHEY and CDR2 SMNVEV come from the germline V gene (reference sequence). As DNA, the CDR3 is TGTGCCAGCGGGGGAGGGGACACCTACAATGAGCAGTTCTTC. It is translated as CASGGGDTYNEQFF.

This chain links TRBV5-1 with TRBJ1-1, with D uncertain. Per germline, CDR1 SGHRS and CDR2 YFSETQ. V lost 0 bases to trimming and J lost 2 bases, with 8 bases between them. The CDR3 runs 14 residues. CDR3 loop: CASSLEQINTEAFF. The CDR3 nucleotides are TGCGCCAGCAGCTTGGAACAGATAAACACTGAAGCTTTCTTT.

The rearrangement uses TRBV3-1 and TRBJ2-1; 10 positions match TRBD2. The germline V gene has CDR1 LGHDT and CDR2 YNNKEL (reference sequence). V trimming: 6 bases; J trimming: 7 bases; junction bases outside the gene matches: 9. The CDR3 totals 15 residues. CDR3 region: CASSPLAGERNEQFF. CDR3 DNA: TGTGCCAGCAGTCCTCTAGCGGGGGAGAGGAATGAGCAGTTCTTC.

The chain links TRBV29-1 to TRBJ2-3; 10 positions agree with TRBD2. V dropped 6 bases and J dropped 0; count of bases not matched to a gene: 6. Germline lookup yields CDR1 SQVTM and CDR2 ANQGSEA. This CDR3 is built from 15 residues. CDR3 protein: CSVALAGGSTDTQYF. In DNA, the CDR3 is TGCAGCGTAGCTTTAGCGGGGGGTAGCACAGATACGCAGTATTTT.

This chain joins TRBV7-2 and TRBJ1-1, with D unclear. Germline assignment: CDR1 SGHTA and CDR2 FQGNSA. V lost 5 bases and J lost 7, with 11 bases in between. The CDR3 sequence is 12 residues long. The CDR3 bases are TGTGCCAGCAGCCCCGGGGATGATGAAGCTTTCTTT. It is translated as CASSPGDDEAFF.

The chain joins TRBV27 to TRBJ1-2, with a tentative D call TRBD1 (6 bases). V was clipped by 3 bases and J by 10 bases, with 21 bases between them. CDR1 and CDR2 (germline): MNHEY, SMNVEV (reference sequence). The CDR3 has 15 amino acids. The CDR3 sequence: CASSFKARAGDNYTF. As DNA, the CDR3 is TGTGCCAGCAGTTTTAAGGCCAGGGCAGGGGACAACTACACCTTC.

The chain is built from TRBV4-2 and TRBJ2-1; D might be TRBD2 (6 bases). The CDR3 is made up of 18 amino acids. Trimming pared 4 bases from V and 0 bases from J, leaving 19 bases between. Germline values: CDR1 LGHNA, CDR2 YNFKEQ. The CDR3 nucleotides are TGTGCCAGCAGCCCAGCGGGCCTGGGGGGAAGCTCCTACAATGAGCAGTTCTTC. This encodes CASSPAGLGGSSYNEQFF.

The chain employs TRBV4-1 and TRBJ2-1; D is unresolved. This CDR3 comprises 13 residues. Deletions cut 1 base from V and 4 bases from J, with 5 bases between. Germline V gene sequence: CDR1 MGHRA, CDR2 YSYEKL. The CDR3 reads CASSQVVYNEQFF. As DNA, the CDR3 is TGCGCCAGCAGCCAAGTTGTGTACAATGAGCAGTTCTTC.

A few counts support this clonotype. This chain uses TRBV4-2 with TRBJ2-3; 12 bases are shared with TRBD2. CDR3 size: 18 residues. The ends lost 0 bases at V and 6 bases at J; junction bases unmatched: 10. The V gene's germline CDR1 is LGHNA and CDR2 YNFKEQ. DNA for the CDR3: TGTGCCAGCAGCCAAGATCAAGTACTAGCGGGGGGAGGTGATACGCAGTATTTT. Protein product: CASSQDQVLAGGGDTQYF.